The following is a TCR beta chain sequence with its context. This sample was included in a study of T-cell memory formation after mild COVID-19. Whole-study context: The study found TCR clusters largely donor specific.

TCRdb reanalysed the 5' RACE reads using MiXCR and keeps one entry per CDR3 protein. The sample records almost 550,000 distinct CDR3 sequences, roughly 20% being singletons. Trimming cost V 5 bases and J 5 bases, with 9 bases left between them. The CDR3 sequence is 12 residues long. CDR1 is SEHNR and CDR2 is FQNEAQ in the germline V gene (reference sequence). This chain links TRBV7-9 with TRBJ1-1; no definite D call. The receptor comes from an adult woman who had mild COVID-19 (a few samples of this study predate the infection). Cell type and time point are not known. Sequenced sample: PBMCs or a T cell subset sorted from them (not recorded which). Written as DNA, the CDR3 is TGTGCCAGCAGCCCAGGAGAGACTGAAGCTTTCTTT. Its translation is CASSPGETEAFF.